This TCR beta chain was sequenced for a study of blood T cell repertoires in COVID-19. Study overall: COVID-19 samples collected from the United States, Italy and Spain covered acute and convalescent phases. PBMCs, B-cell-depleted T cells, or T cells were the source of the cDNA or gDNA that made up the material.

CDR1 and CDR2 (germline): SNHLY, FYNNEI. The junction had 11 bases not matched to a gene; V was cut back by 8 bases and J by 3 bases. The CDR3 runs to 16 residues. TCRdb's table, derived via immunoSEQ multiplex PCR, lists solely in-frame clones and lacks some. The sample includes around 190,000 clones, about four fifths of them seen just once. V is TRBV2 and J is TRBJ1-2; 11 bases match TRBD1. This TCR derives from a human donor in a cohort sampled during active COVID-19. Sequenced: peripheral blood. The CDR3 loop is CASLGSGQGADYGYTF. The CDR3 coding sequence is TGTGCCAGCCTGGGGTCAGGACAGGGGGCGGACTATGGCTACACCTTC.